The source of this TCR beta chain is a study of shared clonotypes between healthy human individuals (dated by TCRdb to the early 2020s). General notes on the study: The cohort comprised a couple of women and three men aged 18 to 49 years. Blood TCR repertoires of about five healthy adults were deeply sequenced to estimate repertoire size and the extent of clonotype sharing between individuals. Libraries were prepared and TCR repertoires were sequenced by different laboratories using diverse techniques, in order to increase sequencing depth and limit assay-specific biases. Per donor, leukapheresis produced somewhere between about 0.85 and 9.5 billion PBMCs.

Concerning this clone: This clone's antigen is unknown. No per-base quality is available; no much larger clone lies one base away.

Summary of the overall study and its limitations: Because the study included a small number of donors, the genetic and exposure-history diversity represented was limited. Sampling was restricted to blood, and TCR repertoires in tissue are likely to differ from TCR repertoires in blood. Pairwise subsampling led to the expectation that sequencing depth would affect the degree of clonotype sharing among donors.

The CDR3, from cysteine to phenylalanine, totals 15 residues. Of all the DNA, just the CDR3 is kept, 45 bases in frame from base 1. Via the germline V gene (reference sequence), CDR1 is GTSNPN and CDR2 SVGIG. V gives up 0 bases and J gives up 6 bases, and the segment between their germline ends measures 17 bases. TCR CDR3 regions were amplified from genomic DNA by multiplex PCR using the deep immunoSEQ assay. Extracted genomic DNA from each cell subset was distributed evenly across all wells of several immunoSEQ 96-well plates, and each plate was treated as a replicate. For unsorted PBMC, around 300 ng genomic DNA, equal to tens of thousands of T cell genomes, was loaded into each replicate PCR. Unsorted PBMC genomic DNA was sequenced across ten immunoSEQ deep assay plates. Purified libraries were quantified with a Qubit 3.0 fluorometer, sized on a Bioanalyzer 2100, and re-quantified with the KAPA Library Quantification kit. Every immunoSEQ 96-well plate was sequenced on a dedicated single-read 150-cycle Illumina NextSeq 550 flow cell. In the authors' own workflow: Because only junctional sequences without quality scores were contained in the immunoSEQ output, filtering matching that applied to full-length reads could not be performed. Sequences were annotated with PyIR, a Python wrapper for IgBLAST v1.9, and V/J genes and CDR3 were assigned using IMGT germline references. Any read was removed if the V/J assignment was weak (E-value above 1e-6), the CDR3 was missing, or the read contained stop codons, out-of-frame junctions, or ambiguous translated residues. V3J clonotypes were defined by identical inferred V gene, J gene, and CDR3 amino acid sequence. The percentage overlap between two repertoires was calculated by dividing the number of shared unique clonotypes by the size of the smaller repertoire. Repertoire richness was assessed with RTK rarefaction, the Chao1 estimator, and Recon v2.1 estimates of unobserved clonotypes. This is the immuneACCESS table as TCRdb keeps it, with only in-frame sequences that have V and J called. A part of the clones is gone; compared with another copy, unresolved V genes explain less than half, and the rest is unexplained. V and J calls and clone size are given by that table; D and trimming were obtained from the DNA. This sample holds about 500,000 clones; approximately 77% were observed only once. Together, the top ten hold more than 10% of the sample.

Donors were healthy HIV-negative adults with no recently reported acute infections or vaccinations. All donors were Caucasian adults living in Nashville, Tennessee, USA. In the unsorted samples, 70 million to 90 million PBMCs were counted, and genomic DNA was extracted using the QIAamp DNA Blood Mini kit. Blood was obtained by leukapheresis, after which PBMCs were separated by Ficoll-Histopaque density gradient centrifugation and cryopreserved in liquid nitrogen vapor phase. Input material: PBMCs. The sequence is built from TRBV30 and TRBJ1-2, with the identity of the D gene unclear. The receptor was isolated from a woman in her forties in good health. Some clones in this sample may be carry-over from other donors' samples. CDR3 reads: CAWSVGPIEIHGYTF. DNA sequence: TGTGCCTGGAGTGTAGGACCGATCGAGATCCATGGCTACACCTTC.